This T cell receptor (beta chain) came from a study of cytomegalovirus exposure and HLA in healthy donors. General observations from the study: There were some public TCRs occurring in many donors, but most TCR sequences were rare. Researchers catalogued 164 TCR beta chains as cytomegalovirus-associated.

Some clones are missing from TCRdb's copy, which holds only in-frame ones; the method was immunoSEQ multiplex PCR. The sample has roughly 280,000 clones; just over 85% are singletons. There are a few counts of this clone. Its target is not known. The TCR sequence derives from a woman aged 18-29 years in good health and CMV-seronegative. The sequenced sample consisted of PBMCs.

The CDR3 nucleotides are TGCGCCAGCAGCTTAGCCAGTACAGGGTTCGGTTCACCCCTCCACTTT. This gives the protein CASSLASTGFGSPLHF. The V and J genes are TRBV5-1 and TRBJ1-6; D may be TRBD1 (6 bases). CDR1 and CDR2 (germline): SGHRS, YFSETQ. The V end lost 2 bases, the J end lost 9 bases, and 18 bases lay between the germline ends. This CDR3 is 16 amino acids long.